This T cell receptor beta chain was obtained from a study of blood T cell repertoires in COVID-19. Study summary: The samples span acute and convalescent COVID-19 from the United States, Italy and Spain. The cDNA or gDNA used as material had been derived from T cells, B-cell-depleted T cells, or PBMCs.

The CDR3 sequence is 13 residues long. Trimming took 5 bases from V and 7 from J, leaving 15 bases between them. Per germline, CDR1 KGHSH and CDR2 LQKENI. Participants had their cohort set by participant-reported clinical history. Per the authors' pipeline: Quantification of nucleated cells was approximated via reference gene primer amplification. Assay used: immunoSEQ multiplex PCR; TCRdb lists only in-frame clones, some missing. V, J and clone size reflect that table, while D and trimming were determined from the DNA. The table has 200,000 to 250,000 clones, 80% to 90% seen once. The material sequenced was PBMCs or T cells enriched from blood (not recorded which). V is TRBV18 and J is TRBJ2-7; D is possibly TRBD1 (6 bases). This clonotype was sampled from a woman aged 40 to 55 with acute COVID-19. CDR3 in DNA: TGTGCCAGCTCAGCAACAGGGTTTGGGGAGCAGTACGTC. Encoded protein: CASSATGFGEQYV.